The 14 T cell receptor beta chains below all came from one sample that was sequenced in a study of T cell changes during pregnancy in multiple sclerosis. Clones were read by immunoSEQ multiplex PCR, and TCRdb kept only the in-frame ones, dropping some. Of 26,000 or so clones in the sample, 90% to 95% are singletons; the top ten hold around 6.2%. Material: CD8+ T cells from peripheral blood mononuclear cells, obtained before pregnancy. The receptor source for this set is a female donor with multiple sclerosis, enrolled in a pregnancy study.

The rearrangement links TRBV4-3 to TRBJ2-2; D perhaps matches TRBD2 (5 bases). There are 18 residues in the CDR3. Germline V gives CDR1 LGHNA, CDR2 YSLEER. Trimming took off 0 bases at V and 7 bases at J, with 21 bases between the two ends. The CDR3 DNA follows: TGCGCCAGCAGCCAAGATAAGTCCTTCGGGGTTAAGGACGGGGAGCTGTTTTTT. The encoded protein is CASSQDKSFGVKDGELFF.

Comments on this clone: One junction end does not reproduce the germline sequence, and a read error may be involved. V usage is TRBV7-7 and J usage is TRBJ2-2, with TRBD2 matching over 12 bases. Germline loops: CDR1 SSHAT, CDR2 FNYEAQ (reference sequence). The CDR3 has 16 amino acids. CDR3 loop: CASSPLAGGITGELFF. The CDR3 DNA sequence: TGTGCTAGCAGCCCGCTAGCGGGAGGGATCACCGGGGAGCTGTTTTTT.

CDR3 coding DNA: TGTGCCAGCAGCGGAACAGGGGTAGGAGAGCAGTACTTC. This sequence encodes CASSGTGVGEQYF. J is TRBJ2-7 and V is TRBV7-9; 7 bases match TRBD1. The CDR3 is 13 residues long. Germline V gene sequence: CDR1 SEHNR, CDR2 FQNEAQ (reference sequence). J gave up 7 bases and V 5 bases, and 8 bases lay outside the gene matches.

The chain combines TRBV28 with TRBJ1-1, with 7 positions matching TRBD1. V was clipped by 5 bases and J by 7 bases; unmatched bases: 7. CDR1 is MDHEN and CDR2 is SYDVKM in the germline V gene. The CDR3 length is 13 residues. CDR3 in DNA: TGTGCCAGCAGTGACTACAGGGGAAATGAAGCTTTCTTT. It codes for CASSDYRGNEAFF.

The J gene is TRBJ2-3, the V gene TRBV28, with D possibly being TRBD2 (6 bases). The CDR3 has 17 residues. V was clipped by 8 bases and J by 3 bases, with 24 bases between them. Germline CDR1 MDHEN, CDR2 SYDVKM. CDR3 DNA sequence: TGTGCCAGCGAATTCCCGGGCGCGGGAAGGGGTACAGATACGCAGTATTTT. Its translation is CASEFPGAGRGTDTQYF.

The V call is TRBV6-1, the J call TRBJ2-7, with D perhaps TRBD2 (6 bases). The CDR3 has 15 amino acids. Per the germline V gene, CDR1 is MNHNS and CDR2 is SASEGT. Trimming removed 10 bases at V and 0 bases at J, with 19 bases between. CDR3 loop: CATGGWRIDSYEQYF. The CDR3 DNA reads as TGTGCCACCGGGGGTTGGAGAATTGACTCCTACGAGCAGTACTTC.

CDR3: CASSLWGSGSSYNEQFF. The CDR3 bases are TGTGCCAGCAGTTTGTGGGGTAGCGGGAGCTCCTACAATGAGCAGTTCTTC. The chain uses TRBV27 and TRBJ2-1, with 9 bases fitting TRBD2. CDR3 length equals 17 residues. CDR1 is MNHEY, CDR2 SMNVEV, per germline (reference sequence). With 3 bases clipped from V and 0 bases from J, the junction kept 6 bases outside the gene matches.

The V and J genes are TRBV5-8 and TRBJ2-1; 8 nucleotides match TRBD1. The CDR3 length is 16 residues. Per the germline V gene, CDR1 is SGHTS and CDR2 is YDEGEE. J gave up 3 bases and V 5 bases, and 10 bases lay outside the gene matches. CDR3 sequence reads: CASRPTGQAIYNEQFF. In DNA, the CDR3 is TGTGCCAGCAGACCAACGGGACAGGCAATCTACAATGAGCAGTTCTTC. The complete variable domain, with remaining parts taken from reference TRBV5-8 and TRBJ2-1, reads EAGVTQSPTHLIKTRGQQATLRCSPISGHTSVYWYQQALGLGLQFLLWYDEGEERNRGNFPPRFSGRQFPNYSSELNVNALELEDSALYLCASRPTGQAIYNEQFFGPGTRLTVL.

This clone was recorded a few times. The chain recombines TRBV7-9 with TRBJ2-1; the D gene is possibly TRBD2 (5 bases). Germline V CDR1 and CDR2: SEHNR, FQNEAQ (reference sequence). Trimming took 11 bases from V and 1 from J, leaving 12 bases between them. This CDR3 has 13 residues. CDR3 protein: CAFRTLSYNEQFF. The CDR3 nucleotides read TGTGCCTTCAGGACTTTATCCTACAATGAGCAGTTCTTC. Using reference TRBV7-9 and TRBJ2-1 for the parts outside the CDR3, the full variable domain is DTGVSQNPRHKITKRGQNVTFRCDPISEHNRLYWYRQTLGQGPEFLTYFQNEAQLEKSRLLSDRFSAERPKGSFSTLEIQRTEQGDSAMYLCAFRTLSYNEQFFGPGTRLTVL.

The chain combines TRBV4-3 with TRBJ2-7, with D uncertain. CDR1 and CDR2 (germline): LGHNA, YSLEER. The CDR3 consists of 13 residues. The germline V and J ends were trimmed by 0 bases and 7 bases, with 10 bases remaining between them. The CDR3 DNA follows: TGCGCCAGCAGCCAAGATCTCCGTCGGGAGCAGTACTTC. The encoded protein is CASSQDLRREQYF.

V usage is TRBV7-2 and J usage is TRBJ2-5; D might be TRBD1 (6 bases). V lost 6 bases and J lost 0, with 17 bases in between. Per the germline V gene, CDR1 is SGHTA and CDR2 is FQGNSA. The CDR3 is 16 residues long. CDR3 DNA sequence: TGTGCCAGCAGTCCCTTGGGGGCAATCAACCAAGAGACCCAGTACTTC. It is translated as CASSPLGAINQETQYF.

The rearrangement uses TRBV7-9 and TRBJ2-7; TRBD1 agrees at 10 bases. CDR1 and CDR2 (germline): SEHNR, FQNEAQ (reference sequence). The CDR3 loop spans 16 amino acids. With 2 bases clipped from V and 0 bases from J, the junction kept 4 bases outside the gene matches. The CDR3 loop reads CASSLPGTGDSYEQYF. CDR3 nucleotide sequence: TGTGCCAGCAGCTTACCCGGGACAGGGGACTCCTACGAGCAGTACTTC.

The chain recombines TRBV15 with TRBJ2-3, with D possibly being TRBD2 (6 bases). The CDR3 has 15 amino acids. V lost 2 bases and J lost 0, with 9 bases in between. Germline CDR1 and CDR2: LNHNV and YYDKDF (reference sequence). This chain's CDR3 is CATSRHSGSTDTQYF. The CDR3 DNA sequence: TGTGCCACCAGCAGACATAGCGGAAGCACAGATACGCAGTATTTT.

V and J are TRBV28 and TRBJ2-5; 7 nucleotides agree with TRBD1. This CDR3 region has 16 residues. The V segment lost 6 bases and the J segment 4 bases; nucleotides outside the gene matches: 14. Germline CDR1 MDHEN, CDR2 SYDVKM. CDR3 region: CASSQAAGTVGETQYF. The CDR3 region has the DNA TGTGCCAGCAGCCAAGCAGCCGGGACAGTCGGAGAGACCCAGTACTTC.